This TCR beta chain was recovered during a study of blood T cell repertoires in COVID-19. Trimming took 0 bases from V and 7 from J, leaving 10 bases between them. This CDR3 contains 14 residues. Looked up from germline, CDR1 is LGHDT and CDR2 is YNNKEL (reference sequence). Using immunoSEQ multiplex PCR, the repertoire was profiled, and TCRdb retains in-frame clones only, with some absent. Of about 250,000 clones in the sample, 86% were seen once. This clonotype originated in a woman of 80 years or more with COVID-19, enrolled during active disease. Material: peripheral blood. The V gene is TRBV3-1 (or the pseudogene TRBV3-2), the J gene TRBJ1-5, with D uncertain. CDR3 amino acids: CASSQDVVEQPQHF. The CDR3, as DNA: TGTGCCAGCAGCCAAGACGTTGTTGAGCAGCCCCAGCATTTT.